One and the same sample provided the 31 T cell receptor beta chains below, sequenced in a study of T-cell memory formation after mild COVID-19. MiXCR was run by TCRdb on the 5' RACE reads, yielding one entry per CDR3 protein. The sample records about 610,000 distinct CDR3 sequences, around a sixth being singletons. The source material was PBMCs or a T cell subset sorted from them (not recorded which). These receptors were obtained from an adult woman who had mild COVID-19 (a few samples of this study predate the infection). Cell type and time point are not known.

This clonotype was seen only a few times. This sequence joins TRBV6-2 or TRBV6-3 and TRBJ2-2, with D possibly TRBD1 on 6 matching bases. CDR3 length: 14 residues. V was clipped by 4 bases and J by 2 bases, with 8 bases between them. The V gene's germline CDR1 is MNHEY and CDR2 SVGEGT. CDR3 nucleotides: TGTGCCAGCAGTTGGGGGCGAAACACCGGGGAGCTGTTTTTT. It codes for CASSWGRNTGELFF.

The chain combines TRBV11-2 with TRBJ1-3; no clear D. The CDR3 consists of 16 residues. Germline CDR1 and CDR2: SGHAT and FQNNGV. Trimming cost V 1 base and J 0 bases, with 10 bases left between them. CDR3 residues: CASSLVTGGSGNTIYF. CDR3 bases: TGTGCCAGCAGCTTAGTGACGGGAGGCTCTGGAAACACCATATATTTT. Full variable domain (rest looked up from reference TRBV11-2 and TRBJ1-3): EAGVAQSPRYKIIEKRQSVAFWCNPISGHATLYWYQQILGQGPKLLIQFQNNGVVDDSQLPKDRFSAERLKGVDSTLKIQPAKLEDSAVYLCASSLVTGGSGNTIYFGEGSWLTVV.

The rearrangement uses TRBV6-2 or TRBV6-3 and TRBJ2-7, with D uncertain. CDR1 is MNHEY, CDR2 SVGEGT, per germline. Trimming removed 2 bases from V and 3 bases from J, with 8 bases in between. The CDR3 sequence is 13 residues long. CDR3 nucleotide sequence: TGTGCCAGCAGTTACGGCTCAAACTACGAGCAGTACTTC. Amino acids: CASSYGSNYEQYF.

This chain connects TRBV5-1 to TRBJ2-2; D not certain. The V and J ends lost 0 bases and 0 bases respectively, with 6 bases between them. Germline V gene lookup returns CDR1 SGHRS and CDR2 YFSETQ. The CDR3 is 15 amino acids. CDR3 sequence: CASSLARTNTGELFF. Here the CDR3 DNA reads TGCGCCAGCAGCTTGGCCAGGACGAACACCGGGGAGCTGTTTTTT.

This clonotype was seen a handful of times. The genes are TRBV10-3 and TRBJ2-2, with 10 bases aligning to TRBD1. V lost 0 bases and J lost 5; bases outside the gene matches: 6. Germline V CDR1 and CDR2: ENHRY, SYGVKD. The CDR3 totals 17 residues. CDR3 sequence (DNA): TGTGCCATCAGTGAGTCGAGCAGGACAGGGGGAACCGGGGAGCTGTTTTTT. Its translation is CAISESSRTGGTGELFF.

This clonotype was counted a few times. The rearrangement uses TRBV3-1 and TRBJ1-2; D is uncertain. CDR1 is LGHDT and CDR2 is YNNKEL in the germline V gene (reference sequence). CDR3 length: 12 amino acids. Trimming left V 1 base short and J 4 bases short, with 4 bases between. The CDR3: CASSQVPYGYTF. The CDR3 DNA is TGTGCCAGCAGCCAAGTCCCCTATGGCTACACCTTC. The full variable domain, in which reference TRBV3-1 and TRBJ1-2 provide the parts outside the CDR3, is DTAVSQTPKYLVTQMGNDKSIKCEQNLGHDTMYWYKQDSKKFLKIMFSYNNKELIINETVPNRFSPKSPDKAHLNLHINSLELGDSAVYFCASSQVPYGYTFGSGTRLTVV.

The CDR3 region is CASSPAGRSNEKLFF. The CDR3 bases are TGTGCCAGCAGCCCAGCCGGGCGGAGTAATGAAAAACTGTTTTTT. The J gene is TRBJ1-4, the V gene TRBV7-9; no definite D call. The CDR3 contains 15 residues. In germline, CDR1 is SEHNR, CDR2 FQNEAQ (reference sequence). V gave up 5 bases and J gave up 4 bases, with 14 bases separating them.

The CDR3 DNA is TGCAGTGCTAGAATGGCGGTGACAAGCTCCTACGAGCAGTACTTC. Translation gives CSARMAVTSSYEQYF. V is TRBV20-1 and J is TRBJ2-7; D is unresolved. V was shortened by 2 bases and J by 0 bases, with 14 bases between the two germline ends. In germline, CDR1 is DFQATT, CDR2 SNEGSKA (reference sequence). The CDR3 has 15 residues.

The rearrangement links TRBV7-3 to TRBJ2-1, with D possibly being TRBD1 (6 bases). The ends were cut back, 5 bases at V and 9 bases at J, with 8 bases in the middle. The CDR3 totals 11 residues. In germline, CDR1 is SGHTA, CDR2 FQGTGA. For the CDR3, the DNA is TGTGCCAGCAGCCGAGGGGGTGAGCAGTTCTTC. Translating gives CASSRGGEQFF.

This sequence joins TRBV4-1 and TRBJ1-3; D ambiguous. The V end lost 4 bases, the J end lost 2 bases, and 6 bases lay between the germline ends. Germline V gene sequence: CDR1 MGHRA, CDR2 YSYEKL. The CDR3 consists of 13 residues. CDR3 sequence: CASSRIPGNTIYF. In DNA form, the CDR3 reads TGCGCCAGCAGCCGGATTCCTGGAAACACCATATATTTT.

This clonotype was seen a handful of times. The chain recombines TRBV7-2 with TRBJ2-7, with D unclear. The CDR3 is 16 residues long. With 3 bases removed from V and 5 bases from J, the gap between germline ends came to 20 bases. CDR1 is SGHTA, CDR2 FQGNSA, per germline. CDR3 nucleotide sequence: TGTGCCAGCAGCTTTAGTAGTCATCCCAATCGCCACGAGCAGTACTTC. This encodes CASSFSSHPNRHEQYF.

The chain joins TRBV25-1 to TRBJ1-4, with unresolved D. V was pared by 6 bases and J by 7 bases, with 9 bases between. Germline lookup yields CDR1 MGHDK and CDR2 SYGVNS. The CDR3 covers 12 residues. CDR3 sequence: CASRWESEKLFF. The CDR3 coding sequence is TGTGCCAGCAGGTGGGAGAGTGAAAAACTGTTTTTT.

The J gene is TRBJ2-2, the V gene TRBV24-1; 7 nucleotides agree with TRBD1. The V gene's germline CDR1 is KGHDR and CDR2 SFDVKD. The CDR3 runs to 13 residues. V lost 9 bases to trimming and J lost 6 bases; unmatched junction nucleotides: 6. CDR3 bases: TGTGCCACCGGGAAGAGGGGGCCCGGGGAGCTGTTTTTT. It specifies CATGKRGPGELFF.

This clonotype was recorded at least ten times. The chain joins TRBV5-1 to TRBJ1-3; a weak D match, TRBD1 (6 bases). CDR1 is SGHRS, CDR2 YFSETQ, per germline. This CDR3 has 18 amino acids. V was shortened by 0 bases and J by 0 bases, with 16 bases between the two germline ends. The CDR3 loop is CASSLDPDRFYSGNTIYF. CDR3 sequence (DNA): TGCGCCAGCAGCTTGGATCCCGACAGGTTCTACTCTGGAAACACCATATATTTT. Full variable domain (rest looked up from reference TRBV5-1 and TRBJ1-3): KAGVTQTPRYLIKTRGQQVTLSCSPISGHRSVSWYQQTPGQGLQFLFEYFSETQRNKGNFPGRFSGRQFSNSRSEMNVSTLELGDSALYLCASSLDPDRFYSGNTIYFGEGSWLTVV.

The V gene is TRBV29-1, the J gene TRBJ1-1; D is uncertain. V shed 6 bases and J shed 1 base, with 12 bases lying between them. CDR3 length equals 13 residues. CDR1 is SQVTM and CDR2 is ANQGSEA in the germline V gene. CDR3 loop: CSVTLRGNTEAFF. The CDR3 bases are TGCAGCGTAACGCTACGGGGGAACACTGAAGCTTTCTTT. The full variable domain, rest sourced from reference TRBV29-1 and TRBJ1-1, is SAVISQKPSRDICQRGTSLTIQCQVDSQVTMMFWYRQQPGQSLTLIATANQGSEATYESGFVIDKFPISRPNLTFSTLTVSNMSPEDSSIYLCSVTLRGNTEAFFGQGTRLTVV.

This clonotype came up a few times. In DNA, the CDR3 is TGCAGTGCTAAGGCCTTTGGTGAGCAGTTCTTC. Protein product: CSAKAFGEQFF. This chain joins TRBV20-1 and TRBJ2-1, with unresolved D. Germline lookup yields CDR1 DFQATT and CDR2 SNEGSKA (reference sequence). V was shortened by 4 bases and J by 9 bases, with 10 bases between the two germline ends. CDR3 length equals 11 residues.

V usage is TRBV7-9 and J usage is TRBJ1-1; D is undetermined. V gave up 1 base and J gave up 6 bases, with 15 bases separating them. The CDR3 sequence is 15 residues long. Germline assignment: CDR1 SEHNR and CDR2 FQNEAQ (reference sequence). CDR3 sequence reads: CASSLGAPGHPEAFF. CDR3 coding DNA: TGTGCCAGCAGCTTAGGGGCCCCCGGCCACCCTGAAGCTTTCTTT. The whole variable domain, filled in from reference TRBV7-9 and TRBJ1-1, reads DTGVSQNPRHKITKRGQNVTFRCDPISEHNRLYWYRQTLGQGPEFLTYFQNEAQLEKSRLLSDRFSAERPKGSFSTLEIQRTEQGDSAMYLCASSLGAPGHPEAFFGQGTRLTVV.

The J gene is TRBJ1-6, the V gene TRBV18; D call uncertain. Trimming removed 5 bases from V and 7 bases from J, with 6 bases in between. From germline, CDR1 is KGHSH and CDR2 LQKENI. The length of the CDR3 is 12 residues. CDR3 residues: CASSYKNSPLHF. The CDR3 DNA is TGTGCCAGCTCATATAAGAATTCACCCCTCCACTTT.

This clonotype was picked up a small number of times. The genes are TRBV5-6 and TRBJ1-5; the D gene is possibly TRBD1 (6 bases). V was cut by 1 base and J by 1 base, with 18 bases left in between. The CDR3 contains 18 residues. Per germline, CDR1 SGHDT and CDR2 YYEEEE. For the CDR3, the DNA is TGTGCCAGCAGCTTGTTTACAGGGAAGAGGATGAGCAATCAGCCCCAGCATTTT. Its translation: CASSLFTGKRMSNQPQHF. The full variable domain, in which reference TRBV5-6 and TRBJ1-5 provide the parts outside the CDR3, is DAGVTQSPTHLIKTRGQQVTLRCSPKSGHDTVSWYQQALGQGPQFIFQYYEEEERQRGNFPDRFSGHQFPNYSSELNVNALLLGDSALYLCASSLFTGKRMSNQPQHFGDGTRLSIL.

This clonotype appeared a few times. The gene calls are TRBV7-9 and TRBJ2-3; no clear D gene. V lost 5 bases, J lost 0 bases, and 18 bases lay in between. The CDR3 is made up of 17 amino acids. Germline lookup yields CDR1 SEHNR and CDR2 FQNEAQ (reference sequence). The chain's CDR3 is CASSPLGGPNSTDTQYF. The CDR3 DNA follows: TGTGCCAGCAGCCCCCTTGGCGGACCGAATAGCACAGATACGCAGTATTTT.

The table lists this clonotype with a few counts. The V gene is TRBV4-3, the J gene TRBJ2-7, with D maybe TRBD1 (5 bases). The V end was cut by 1 base, the J end by 3 bases, with 13 bases between. The CDR3 contains 15 residues. In germline, CDR1 is LGHNA, CDR2 YSLEER. The CDR3 DNA is TGCGCCAGCAGCCAAGGTCTCAGGGAAGGCTACGAGCAGTACTTC. It encodes CASSQGLREGYEQYF.

CDR3: CASSHRRDTQYF. As DNA, the CDR3 is TGTGCCAGCAGTCATAGGAGGGATACGCAGTATTTT. The chain links TRBV27 to TRBJ2-3, with D perhaps matching TRBD2 (5 bases). The V gene lost 5 bases and the J gene lost 6 bases, with 9 bases spanning the gap. CDR1 and CDR2 from the germline V gene are MNHEY and SMNVEV (reference sequence). There are 12 residues in the CDR3.

The chain links TRBV4-1 to TRBJ2-2, with D perhaps assigned TRBD1 or TRBD2 (5 bases each). V was cut by 7 bases and J by 2 bases, with 26 bases left in between. This CDR3 has 19 amino acids. CDR1 is MGHRA, CDR2 YSYEKL, per germline. CDR3 region: CASNEKIPRGKANTGELFF. CDR3 bases: TGCGCCAGCAACGAGAAGATTCCCCGGGGCAAGGCAAACACCGGGGAGCTGTTTTTT.

The chain is built from TRBV29-1 and TRBJ2-1; 7 bases map to TRBD1. Trimming at V came to 6 bases and at J to 4 bases, leaving 6 bases not matched to a gene. This CDR3 has 13 amino acids. The germline V gene encodes CDR1 SQVTM and CDR2 ANQGSEA. CDR3 DNA sequence: TGCAGCGTCGAGGGGGCTATTTACAATGAGCAGTTCTTC. Protein: CSVEGAIYNEQFF.

This clonotype was found a few times. This chain joins TRBV30 and TRBJ2-1; 8 bases are shared with TRBD2. The CDR3 is 13 residues long. J gave up 7 bases and V 4 bases, and 6 bases lay outside the gene matches. In germline, CDR1 is GTSNPN, CDR2 SVGIG (reference sequence). The CDR3 here is CAWKRGPANEQFF. CDR3 sequence (DNA): TGTGCCTGGAAGCGGGGGCCGGCTAATGAGCAGTTCTTC.

This clonotype occurred a few times. The rearrangement uses TRBV2 and TRBJ2-1, with 9 bases lining up with TRBD1. This CDR3 comprises 16 residues. CDR1 and CDR2 from the germline V gene are SNHLY and FYNNEI. The V and J ends lost 7 bases and 2 bases, in that order; junction bases with no gene match: 9. The CDR3 region is CASTKGQGRTYNEQFF. DNA for the CDR3: TGTGCCAGCACTAAGGGACAGGGAAGGACCTACAATGAGCAGTTCTTC.

This clonotype was found a few times. The chain links TRBV20-1 to TRBJ2-3, with 8 bases lining up with TRBD2. Trimming at V came to 6 bases and at J to 2 bases, leaving 7 bases not matched to a gene. Germline-derived CDR1 and CDR2 are DFQATT and SNEGSKA (reference sequence). This CDR3 contains 14 residues. CDR3 region: CSAPHSGNTDTQYF. CDR3 nucleotide sequence: TGCAGTGCCCCCCATAGCGGGAACACAGATACGCAGTATTTT.

In this sample, this clonotype turned up a few times. CDR3 sequence (DNA): TGTGCCAGCGTGGAGGGAATGGCTGGGGCCAACGTCCTGACTTTC. Translated: CASVEGMAGANVLTF. The chain is built from TRBV2 and TRBJ2-6; possible D gene TRBD2, 6 bases. The V gene's germline CDR1 is SNHLY and CDR2 FYNNEI. V was pared by 8 bases and J by 2 bases, with 13 bases between. There are 15 residues in the CDR3.

The rearrangement joins TRBV7-7 to TRBJ2-1; 8 bases align to TRBD2. The CDR3 consists of 13 residues. The V gene's germline CDR1 is SSHAT and CDR2 FNYEAQ (reference sequence). Unmatched junction bases numbered 7, after V lost 5 bases and J lost 10 bases. The CDR3 nucleotides are TGTGCCAGCAGCCCGTCCCCGGGGGGGGAGCAGTTCTTC. Translating it yields CASSPSPGGEQFF.

The rearrangement uses TRBV12-3 or TRBV12-4 and TRBJ1-6; tentative D call: TRBD1 (6 bases). Trimming left V 3 bases short and J 9 bases short, with 12 bases between. This CDR3 has 14 amino acids. For the CDR3, the DNA is TGTGCCAGCAGTTTCGCGGGGGCCGGTTCACCCCTCCACTTT. This codes for CASSFAGAGSPLHF.

This clonotype showed up just a few times. The chain couples TRBV4-1 to TRBJ1-4, with a possible D match to TRBD1 (6 bases). Germline V CDR1 and CDR2: MGHRA, YSYEKL. Trimming took 0 bases from V and 3 from J, leaving 14 bases between them. The CDR3 contains 17 residues. The CDR3 DNA reads TGCGCCAGCAGCCAAGACCATTTCCAGGGGTCTAATGAAAAACTGTTTTTT. This translates into CASSQDHFQGSNEKLFF.